This T cell receptor beta chain was sequenced during a study of CD8 T cells in Susac syndrome. After removal of 6 bases from V and 7 bases from J, the junction contained 6 bases not matched to a gene. This CDR3 has 13 residues. Per germline, CDR1 MNHEY and CDR2 SVGEGT. RNA in amounts of 0.5 to 1 ug was reverse transcribed with random hexamers. TCRdb re-called the immunoSEQ multiplex PCR reads through MiXCR, storing one row per CDR3 protein. The data contain 130,000 to 150,000 distinct CDR3 sequences, over 85% of them seen just once; the ten biggest clones take up over 0.25%. Sequenced sample: CD8+ T cells from PBMCs. The chain uses TRBV6-2 or TRBV6-3 and TRBJ2-1, with 7 bases aligning to TRBD1. The source is a human donor in good health. DNA for the CDR3: TGTGCCAGCAGAACCGCAGGGGGTAATGAGCAGTTCTTC. Protein sequence: CASRTAGGNEQFF.